This T cell receptor (beta chain) was recorded in a study of T cells in localized non-small cell lung cancer. Study-level points and caveats: Adjacent lung had a median about 55 of the 100 largest tumor clones. A raised T cell density in blood coincided with lengthier overall survival. Sequencing was restricted to one tumor region; therefore, heterogeneity remains possible. Uninvolved adjacent lung showed peak T cell clonality, exceeding tumor.

Here immunoSEQ multiplex PCR was the method, and the copy in TCRdb shows in-frame clones only, minus some. Among 45,000 to 60,000 clones, roughly 85% were seen once, and the ten largest hold less than 6%. There are 11 residues in the CDR3. The V end was cut by 6 bases, the J end by 6 bases, with 6 bases between. CDR1 SGHAT and CDR2 FQNNGV come from the germline V gene. Points on this clone: What it recognizes is unknown.

The chain combines TRBV11-2 with TRBJ2-1; perhaps TRBD1 as D (6 bases). The clonotype was recovered from a woman aged 35-75 years with stage I lung adenocarcinoma. Here the sequenced sample was peripheral blood, taken before any cancer treatment. The CDR3 spells CASRQGNEQFF. DNA for the CDR3: TGTGCCAGCAGACAGGGCAATGAGCAGTTCTTC.